Each of the 21 T cell receptor beta chains below was sequenced from the same sample in a study of T cells in Graves' hyperthyroidism and ophthalmopathy (dated by TCRdb to the late 2010s). Libraries were built with multiplex PCR. The reads were generated on an Illumina HiSeq 2000. The TCR beta CDR3 regions were amplified from RNA transcripts. The TCR CDR3 was subjected to a first round of RT-PCR using the HTBI primer set and the Qiagen OneStep RT-PCR kit. The raw public data were reprocessed by TCRdb itself: fastp quality trimming at Q25, MiXCR clonotype calling, in-frame beta chains only. Each CDR3 protein appears once, grouped with its most common genes and DNA. This sample is represented by about 480,000 distinct CDR3 sequences; 14% of them were singletons. In total, the top ten clones hold 15% to 20% of the sample. The specimen sequenced was blood. The receptor set was obtained from a woman younger than 35 with Graves' hyperthyroidism.

This clonotype appeared many times. The V and J genes are TRBV28 and TRBJ2-7; 7 nucleotides agree with TRBD1. Germline V gene sequence: CDR1 MDHEN, CDR2 SYDVKM. The CDR3 totals 14 residues. Trimming cost V 4 bases and J 3 bases; bases outside gene matches: 6. CDR3 sequence reads: CASSSTGDLYEQYF. DNA for the CDR3: TGTGCCAGCAGTTCAACAGGGGACCTCTACGAGCAGTACTTC.

This clonotype was recorded at least ten times. The chain employs TRBV7-2 and TRBJ2-1; possibly TRBD2 for D (5 bases). Germline CDR1 SGHTA, CDR2 FQGNSA. CDR3 size: 14 residues. V lost 1 base, J lost 15 bases, and 19 bases lay in between. The DNA for the CDR3 is TGTGCCAGCAGCTTAGGTCCTAGCTCCAAGGGCGGGTTCTTC. This gives the protein CASSLGPSSKGGFF.

This clonotype was found many times. This chain connects TRBV3-1 to TRBJ2-1; 7 nucleotides align to TRBD1. This CDR3 is 15 amino acids long. Looked up from germline, CDR1 is LGHDT and CDR2 is YNNKEL (reference sequence). The ends lost 1 base at V and 6 bases at J; junction bases unmatched: 6. CDR3 DNA: TGTGCCAGCAGCCAAGTTCCGGACAGGATCAATGAGCAGTTCTTC. Amino acids: CASSQVPDRINEQFF.

The chain has TRBV5-6 and TRBJ1-1; D not certain. CDR1 and CDR2 from the germline V gene are SGHDT and YYEEEE. This CDR3 has 13 residues. Trimming removed 0 bases at V and 11 bases at J, with 14 bases between. CDR3 DNA: TGTGCCAGCAGCTTGGATCGACTGGCCGAGGCTTTCTTT. Protein: CASSLDRLAEAFF.

This clonotype has ten or more counts. The chain joins TRBV12-3 or TRBV12-4 to TRBJ2-7; 8 bases are shared with TRBD1. The trim removed 6 bases at V and 3 bases at J, leaving 4 bases unmatched. CDR3 length equals 13 residues. DNA for the CDR3: TGTGCCAGCAGCGGACAGGGTCTCTACGAGCAGTACTTC. Protein sequence: CASSGQGLYEQYF.

This clonotype appeared a few times. The J gene is TRBJ2-1, the V gene TRBV14; 13 nucleotides agree with TRBD2. The V segment lost 3 bases and the J segment 8 bases; nucleotides outside the gene matches: 7. CDR1 is SGHDN and CDR2 is FVKESK in the germline V gene. The CDR3 spans 16 residues. DNA for the CDR3: TGTGCCAGCAGCCAGACAGGACTAGCGGGAGTATATGAGCAGTTCTTC. This encodes CASSQTGLAGVYEQFF. The whole variable domain, remainder taken from reference TRBV14 and TRBJ2-1, is EAGVTQFPSHSVIEKGQTVTLRCDPISGHDNLYWYRRVMGKEIKFLLHFVKESKQDESGMPNNRFLAERTGGTYSTLKVQPAELEDSGVYFCASSQTGLAGVYEQFFGPGTRLTVL.

This clonotype was counted at least ten times. V gene TRBV12-5 combines with J gene TRBJ2-1, with D possibly being TRBD1 (6 bases). V was pared by 8 bases and J by 2 bases, with 13 bases between. Germline assignment: CDR1 LGHNT and CDR2 FRNRAP. This CDR3 has 14 amino acids. CDR3 in DNA: TGTGCTAGTAGGCCCGAGGGGGCCTACAATGAGCAGTTCTTC. Encoded protein: CASRPEGAYNEQFF.

This chain links TRBV5-1 with TRBJ2-2; 9 bases are shared with TRBD1. The CDR3 sequence is 15 residues long. From germline, CDR1 is SGHRS and CDR2 YFSETQ. J gave up 3 bases and V 4 bases, and 4 bases lay outside the gene matches. The CDR3 nucleotides are TGCGCCAGCAGCCAGGGACAGGGATACACCGGGGAGCTGTTTTTT. It yields the protein CASSQGQGYTGELFF.

This clonotype occurred many times. The chain links TRBV7-3 to TRBJ2-7, with 13 bases lining up with TRBD2. The CDR3 length is 15 residues. The V gene end was trimmed by 5 bases and the J gene end by 1 base; junction bases not matched to a gene: 2. CDR1 and CDR2 from the germline V gene are SGHTA and FQGTGA. The CDR3 DNA sequence: TGTGCCAGCAGCCTGGGACTAGCGGGGTCCTACGAGCAGTACTTC. Its translation: CASSLGLAGSYEQYF.

This chain links TRBV12-3 or TRBV12-4 with TRBJ1-2; D might be TRBD1 (6 bases). The CDR3 has 14 amino acids. V was clipped by 3 bases and J by 5 bases, with 13 bases between them. This CDR3 reads CASSLEQDRYGYTF. The CDR3 bases are TGTGCCAGCAGTTTGGAACAGGACAGATATGGCTACACCTTC.

This clonotype was found many times. V gene TRBV11-1 combines with J gene TRBJ2-1, with a tentative D call TRBD1 (5 bases). Trimming shortened V by 1 base and J by 8 bases, and 12 bases separated the two germline ends. This CDR3 is 14 amino acids long. CDR1 and CDR2 (germline): SGHAT, FQDESV (reference sequence). In nucleotides, the CDR3 is TGTGCCAGCAGCTTAGAGATAGGGGATGATGAGCAGTTCTTC. The encoded protein is CASSLEIGDDEQFF.

The V gene is TRBV5-6, the J gene TRBJ2-5; a weak D match, TRBD2 (5 bases). CDR3 length: 17 amino acids. The V end lost 0 bases, the J end lost 0 bases, and 15 bases lay between the germline ends. CDR1 and CDR2 (germline): SGHDT, YYEEEE. CDR3 residues: CASSLEVRAAYQETQYF. DNA of the CDR3: TGTGCCAGCAGCTTGGAGGTGCGAGCGGCCTACCAAGAGACCCAGTACTTC. The variable domain in full, with the rest retrieved from reference TRBV5-6 and TRBJ2-5, is DAGVTQSPTHLIKTRGQQVTLRCSPKSGHDTVSWYQQALGQGPQFIFQYYEEEERQRGNFPDRFSGHQFPNYSSELNVNALLLGDSALYLCASSLEVRAAYQETQYFGPGTRLLVL.

This clonotype has at least ten counts. The chain links TRBV12-3 or TRBV12-4 to TRBJ2-7; 11 nucleotides agree with TRBD2. The length of the CDR3 is 15 residues. V was clipped by 3 bases and J by 3 bases; unmatched bases: 4. CDR3 residues: CASSFASGRYYEQYF. The CDR3 DNA follows: TGTGCCAGCAGTTTCGCTAGCGGGAGGTACTACGAGCAGTACTTC.

This clonotype appeared many times. The chain links TRBV6-1 to TRBJ2-7, with D possibly matching TRBD2 (6 bases). The V end was cut by 6 bases, the J end by 6 bases, with 18 bases between. Germline lookup yields CDR1 MNHNS and CDR2 SASEGT. The CDR3 consists of 14 residues. The CDR3 sequence is CASRPLAGTSEQYF. In nucleotides, the CDR3 is TGTGCCAGCAGACCCCTGGCGGGGACCTCCGAGCAGTACTTC.

This clonotype was seen repeatedly, ten times or more. V is TRBV6-6 and J is TRBJ2-7, with unresolved D. Trimming left V 0 bases short and J 2 bases short, with 8 bases between. CDR3 length equals 14 residues. From germline, CDR1 is MNHNY and CDR2 SVGAGI (reference sequence). The chain's CDR3 is CASSYSRLAYEQYF. The CDR3, as DNA: TGTGCCAGCAGTTACTCGAGGCTAGCCTACGAGCAGTACTTC.

This clonotype was observed at least ten times. This chain joins TRBV27 and TRBJ2-1; possible D gene TRBD2, 6 bases. Between the trimmed V and J ends, which lost 1 base and 1 base, there was a span of 11 bases. This CDR3 region has 16 residues. Germline V gene sequence: CDR1 MNHEY, CDR2 SMNVEV (reference sequence). CDR3 DNA sequence: TGTGCCAGCAGTTTATTGACTAGACTGTCCTACAATGAGCAGTTCTTC. This encodes CASSLLTRLSYNEQFF.

This clonotype has ten or more counts. The chain recombines TRBV2 with TRBJ2-3; the D gene is possibly TRBD2 (5 bases). V lost 1 base and J lost 5, with 7 bases in between. Germline values: CDR1 SNHLY, CDR2 FYNNEI. The CDR3 extends over 13 amino acids. The CDR3 region has the DNA TGTGCCAGCAGTGAAGTGGGGAGAGATACGCAGTATTTT. Its translation is CASSEVGRDTQYF.

This clonotype was detected ten times or more. The V gene is TRBV3-1, the J gene TRBJ2-7, with no clear D. The length of the CDR3 is 13 residues. V dropped 1 base and J dropped 5 bases, with 9 bases sitting between them. In germline, CDR1 is LGHDT, CDR2 YNNKEL (reference sequence). The CDR3 DNA reads TGTGCCAGCAGCCAAGGTGCCCACGACGAGCAGTACTTC. Protein sequence: CASSQGAHDEQYF.

Ten or more counts support this clonotype. The rearrangement links TRBV11-2 to TRBJ2-3; 11 bases align to TRBD2. The V gene's germline CDR1 is SGHAT and CDR2 FQNNGV. The V segment lost 5 bases and the J segment 8 bases; nucleotides outside the gene matches: 6. The CDR3 is made up of 14 amino acids. Here the CDR3 DNA reads TGTGCCAGCAGCCCGGAGGGGACTAGCGGTACGCAGTATTTT. It specifies CASSPEGTSGTQYF.

The chain has TRBV3-1 and TRBJ2-7; the D is unclear. The V gene lost 0 bases and the J gene lost 2 bases, with 8 bases spanning the gap. The CDR3 consists of 14 residues. Germline V CDR1 and CDR2: LGHDT, YNNKEL (reference sequence). The CDR3 protein is CASSQEPGTYEQYV. Written as DNA, the CDR3 is TGTGCCAGCAGCCAAGAACCAGGAACCTACGAGCAGTACGTC.

J is TRBJ2-1 and V is TRBV7-9, with 12 bases that match TRBD2. CDR3 length: 16 amino acids. Germline V gene sequence: CDR1 SEHNR, CDR2 FQNEAQ (reference sequence). The V gene end was trimmed by 5 bases and the J gene end by 8 bases; junction bases not matched to a gene: 10. CDR3 residues: CASSRRLAGDLDEQFF. As DNA, the CDR3 is TGTGCCAGCAGCCGAAGACTAGCGGGAGATCTGGATGAGCAGTTCTTC.